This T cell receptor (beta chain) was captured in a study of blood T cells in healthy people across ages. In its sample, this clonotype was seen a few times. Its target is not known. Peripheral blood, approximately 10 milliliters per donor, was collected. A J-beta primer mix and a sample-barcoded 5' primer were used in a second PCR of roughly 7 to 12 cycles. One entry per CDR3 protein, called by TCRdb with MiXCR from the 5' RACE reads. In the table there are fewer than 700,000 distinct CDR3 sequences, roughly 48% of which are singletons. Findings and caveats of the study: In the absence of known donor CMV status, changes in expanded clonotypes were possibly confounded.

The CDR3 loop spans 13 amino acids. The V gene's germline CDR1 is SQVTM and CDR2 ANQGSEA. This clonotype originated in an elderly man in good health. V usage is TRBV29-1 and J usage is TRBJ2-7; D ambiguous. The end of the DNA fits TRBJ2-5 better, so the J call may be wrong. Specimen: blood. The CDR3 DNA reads TGCAGCGTTGAGGGGAAGGGCTGGGAGACCCAGTACTTC. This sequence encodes CSVEGKGWETQYF.